These 28 T cell receptor beta chains share one sample of origin, sequenced in a study of response to subunit inactivated influenza vaccine. TCRdb reprocessed the RT-PCR reads with MiXCR, giving one entry per CDR3 protein. The table shows roughly 650,000 distinct CDR3 sequences, with 12% to 15% occurring only once. The starting material was PBMCs from blood, obtained roughly 2 weeks before vaccination. These receptors were obtained from a man aged 45-60 years who received an inactivated influenza vaccine.

This clonotype was found a few times. The V and J genes are TRBV12-3 or TRBV12-4 and TRBJ1-6; no reliable D call. This CDR3 spans 12 amino acids. Trimming took 6 bases from V and 10 from J, leaving 10 bases between them. CDR3 sequence: CASRDWGSPLHF. In nucleotides, the CDR3 is TGTGCCAGCAGGGATTGGGGATCACCCCTCCACTTT.

In this sample, this clonotype turned up a few times. The chain employs TRBV28 and TRBJ2-7; TRBD1 matches at 10 bases. The V gene's germline CDR1 is MDHEN and CDR2 SYDVKM. The CDR3 is 13 residues long. The junction had 5 bases not matched to a gene; V was cut back by 5 bases and J by 7 bases. The CDR3 DNA is TGTGCCAGCAGTCGGACAGGGGGGAAGGAGCAGTACTTC. Translated, it gives CASSRTGGKEQYF.

The genes are TRBV5-1 and TRBJ2-3; D is perhaps TRBD2 (5 bases). V lost 2 bases and J lost 6, with 10 bases in between. CDR3 length: 13 amino acids. CDR1 SGHRS and CDR2 YFSETQ come from the germline V gene. This CDR3 is CASSFGVADTQYF. Here the CDR3 DNA reads TGCGCCAGCAGCTTTGGGGTAGCGGATACGCAGTATTTT.

The gene calls are TRBV12-3 or TRBV12-4 and TRBJ2-7; D might be TRBD2 (5 bases). V was trimmed by 5 bases and J by 4 bases, leaving 21 bases between them. This CDR3 contains 16 residues. CDR3 sequence reads: CASSLGIRRRGYEQYF. As DNA, the CDR3 is TGTGCCAGCAGTCTAGGGATCCGGAGAAGAGGGTACGAGCAGTACTTC.

This clonotype was counted once. The V gene is TRBV20-1, the J gene TRBJ2-2; D unclear. Germline values: CDR1 DFQATT, CDR2 SNEGSKA (reference sequence). The CDR3 is 14 amino acids. V shed 6 bases and J shed 4 bases, with 15 bases lying between them. CDR3 coding DNA: TGCAGTGCCAAGAGGAGTCAAGCCACCGGGGAGCTGTTTTTT. Translated: CSAKRSQATGELFF.

The chain links TRBV20-1 to TRBJ2-2, with D possibly being TRBD2 (6 bases). V lost 3 bases to trimming and J lost 4 bases, with 15 bases between them. The CDR3 has 15 amino acids. CDR1 is DFQATT, CDR2 SNEGSKA, per germline (reference sequence). The CDR3 sequence is CSASDGGLGTGELFF. CDR3 bases: TGCAGTGCTAGTGACGGGGGTTTGGGCACCGGGGAGCTGTTTTTT.

The chain combines TRBV12-3 or TRBV12-4 with TRBJ1-5, with D possibly matching TRBD1 (5 bases). The length of the CDR3 is 16 residues. Deletions cut 1 base from V and 7 bases from J, with 17 bases between. The CDR3, as DNA: TGTGCCAGCAGTTTAGGGATTGGGGGGGGAAGACAGCCCCAGCATTTT. Protein product: CASSLGIGGGRQPQHF.

This clonotype has just a few counts. V and J are TRBV5-5 and TRBJ2-7; D is possibly TRBD2 (6 bases). The germline gives CDR1 SGHKS, CDR2 YYEKEE (reference sequence). There are 16 residues in the CDR3. The V gene lost 4 bases and the J gene lost 7 bases, with 24 bases spanning the gap. CDR3 residues: CASSPLGGDGTREQYF. The CDR3 coding sequence is TGTGCCAGCAGCCCCCTGGGAGGCGACGGGACGAGGGAGCAGTACTTC.

This clonotype appeared a few times. This rearrangement joins TRBV29-1 to TRBJ2-2, with 8 bases matching TRBD2. V was clipped by 6 bases and J by 4 bases; unmatched bases: 10. This CDR3 spans 15 amino acids. The germline V gene encodes CDR1 SQVTM and CDR2 ANQGSEA. DNA of the CDR3: TGCAGCGTAGAAAAGCGGGAGTCCCCCACCGGGGAGCTGTTTTTT. Amino acids: CSVEKRESPTGELFF.

In nucleotides, the CDR3 is TGTGCCAGCAGCATTGGGGGCCCGATAGGTTACGAGCAGTACTTC. Translated, it gives CASSIGGPIGYEQYF. This chain uses TRBV6-1 with TRBJ2-7, with D maybe TRBD1 (6 bases). The CDR3 has 15 amino acids. The V gene's germline CDR1 is MNHNS and CDR2 SASEGT. V was pared by 6 bases and J by 4 bases, with 19 bases between.

Only a few counts were recorded for this clonotype. The rearrangement uses TRBV10-3 and TRBJ2-5, with 13 positions matching TRBD2. This CDR3 has 15 residues. Germline CDR1 reads ENHRY; CDR2 reads SYGVKD. The J segment lost 1 base and the V segment lost 11 bases, leaving 7 bases of the junction unmatched. CDR3 in DNA: TGTGCCTCCGGGACTAGCGGGACCTCCCAAGAGACCCAGTACTTC. Protein product: CASGTSGTSQETQYF.

The chain recombines TRBV7-8 with TRBJ2-5; 8 bases map to TRBD2. With 0 bases clipped from V and 4 bases from J, the junction kept 7 bases outside the gene matches. Germline V gene data show CDR1 as SGHVS and CDR2 as FQNEAQ. The CDR3 loop spans 16 amino acids. The chain's CDR3 is CASSLATGGWGETQYF. The CDR3 region has the DNA TGTGCCAGCAGCTTAGCGACGGGAGGGTGGGGAGAGACCCAGTACTTC.

This chain uses TRBV28 with TRBJ2-3; 7 nucleotides agree with TRBD1. The CDR3 length is 13 residues. The V gene end was trimmed by 7 bases and the J gene end by 4 bases; junction bases not matched to a gene: 5. The germline CDR1 and CDR2 sequences are MDHEN and SYDVKM. The CDR3 coding sequence is TGTGCCAGCAATAGGGGGCGGGCAGATACGCAGTATTTT. Protein product: CASNRGRADTQYF. The whole variable domain, remainder taken from reference TRBV28 and TRBJ2-3, is DVKVTQSSRYLVKRTGEKVFLECVQDMDHENMFWYRQDPGLGLRLIYFSYDVKMKEKGDIPEGYSVSREKKERFSLILESASTNQTSMYLCASNRGRADTQYFGPGTRLTVL.

In this sample, this clonotype turned up a few times. The genes are TRBV10-3 and TRBJ2-2; tentatively, D is TRBD2 (6 bases). CDR3 length: 18 residues. Germline loops: CDR1 ENHRY, CDR2 SYGVKD. Trimming took 2 bases from V and 5 from J, leaving 21 bases between them. CDR3 DNA sequence: TGTGCCATCAGTGAGATAGGGAGGCAGGGCCGCCTGACCGGGGAGCTGTTTTTT. Protein: CAISEIGRQGRLTGELFF.

A few counts support this clonotype. The chain couples TRBV9 to TRBJ2-1; TRBD2 matches 9 bases. The V gene end was trimmed by 4 bases and the J gene end by 4 bases; junction bases not matched to a gene: 12. The CDR3 loop spans 17 amino acids. Germline V gene lookup returns CDR1 SGDLS and CDR2 YYNGEE. The CDR3, as DNA: TGTGCCAGCAGCCCCCGGGAAAGCGGGGGGAAGTACAATGAGCAGTTCTTC. Translating gives CASSPRESGGKYNEQFF.

This clonotype showed up many times. J is TRBJ2-3 and V is TRBV28, with 7 bases identical to TRBD1. The ends lost 6 bases at V and 0 bases at J; junction bases unmatched: 3. Germline-derived CDR1 and CDR2 are MDHEN and SYDVKM. The CDR3 loop spans 14 amino acids. Here the CDR3 DNA reads TGTGCCAGCAGCAGGGACAGAAGCACAGATACGCAGTATTTT. Its translation: CASSRDRSTDTQYF.

This clonotype has a count of ten or more. This chain joins TRBV5-1 and TRBJ2-2; unclear D gene. Looked up from germline, CDR1 is SGHRS and CDR2 is YFSETQ. The CDR3 is made up of 14 amino acids. Deletions cut 1 base from V and 5 bases from J, with 9 bases between. The CDR3 nucleotides read TGCGCCAGCAGCTTGATGAGTCAAACCGGGGAGCTGTTTTTT. Its translation is CASSLMSQTGELFF.

This clonotype was seen a handful of times. The chain has TRBV27 and TRBJ2-3; D gene uncertain. The CDR3 length is 14 residues. V shed 3 bases and J shed 2 bases, with 9 bases lying between them. Germline V lookup: CDR1 MNHEY, CDR2 SMNVEV (reference sequence). Here the CDR3 reads CASSFTRNTDTQYF. DNA of the CDR3: TGTGCCAGCAGTTTCACACGGAACACAGATACGCAGTATTTT.

This chain uses TRBV24-1 with TRBJ2-1; TRBD1 agrees at 12 bases. Germline V CDR1 and CDR2: KGHDR, SFDVKD. The ends lost 4 bases at V and 13 bases at J; junction bases unmatched: 10. The CDR3 loop spans 15 amino acids. CDR3 amino acids: CATSESRDRGRNQFF. CDR3 nucleotide sequence: TGTGCCACCAGTGAGTCCCGGGACAGGGGGCGAAATCAGTTCTTC.

This clonotype was seen only a few times. The chain links TRBV11-3 to TRBJ2-1, with a tentative D call TRBD1 (5 bases). The CDR3 has 13 amino acids. CDR1 SGHNT and CDR2 YENEEA come from the germline V gene. Trimming shortened V by 5 bases and J by 7 bases, and 12 bases separated the two germline ends. CDR3 nucleotide sequence: TGTGCCAGCAGCACAGGCCCTCAGAATGAGCAGTTCTTC. It is translated as CASSTGPQNEQFF.

This clonotype occurred a few times. J is TRBJ2-3 and V is TRBV9, with 12 bases that match TRBD2. The germline CDR1 and CDR2 sequences are SGDLS and YYNGEE. CDR3 length: 18 amino acids. With 3 bases clipped from V and 1 base from J, the junction kept 9 bases outside the gene matches. CDR3 loop: CASSDPLAGGHGTDTQYF. DNA of the CDR3: TGTGCCAGCAGCGACCCGCTAGCGGGGGGGCATGGCACAGATACGCAGTATTTT. Full variable domain (outside the CDR3, taken from reference TRBV9 and TRBJ2-3): DSGVTQTPKHLITATGQRVTLRCSPRSGDLSVYWYQQSLDQGLQFLIQYYNGEERAKGNILERFSAQQFPDLHSELNLSSLELGDSALYFCASSDPLAGGHGTDTQYFGPGTRLTVL.

This clonotype appeared a few times. The rearrangement joins TRBV20-1 to TRBJ2-7; weak D call: TRBD2 (6 bases). The CDR3 loop spans 13 amino acids. Germline CDR1 DFQATT, CDR2 SNEGSKA (reference sequence). V dropped 3 bases and J dropped 4 bases, with 13 bases sitting between them. The DNA of the CDR3 is TGCAGTGCTAGGCGGGACCTGAGTTACGAGCAGTACTTC. Translating it yields CSARRDLSYEQYF.

This clonotype was found a few times. The chain uses TRBV5-1 and TRBJ2-4, with D perhaps assigned TRBD1 or TRBD2 (5 bases each). The CDR3 extends over 17 amino acids. CDR1 and CDR2 from the germline V gene are SGHRS and YFSETQ. V lost 4 bases and J 9 bases, leaving 26 bases between the germline ends. The CDR3 bases are TGCGCCAGCAGCCGCGCATTATCCGGGACCCCGAATACCATTCAGTACTTC. It translates to CASSRALSGTPNTIQYF.

This clonotype was counted ten times or more. The chain joins TRBV12-3 or TRBV12-4 to TRBJ1-5; possibly TRBD1 for D (6 bases). The CDR3 sequence is 14 residues long. V lost 5 bases to trimming and J lost 6 bases, with 14 bases between them. The CDR3 coding sequence is TGTGCCAGCAGTGGGGGGTCAGGGGTTCAGCCCCAGCATTTT. Translation gives CASSGGSGVQPQHF.

The V and J genes are TRBV5-1 and TRBJ2-7; the match to TRBD2 covers 7 bases. Germline loops: CDR1 SGHRS, CDR2 YFSETQ. The V gene end was trimmed by 0 bases and the J gene end by 6 bases; junction bases not matched to a gene: 12. The length of the CDR3 is 16 residues. This chain's CDR3 is CASSLAQPLTSSEQYF. The CDR3 DNA reads as TGCGCCAGCAGCTTGGCCCAGCCGTTGACTAGCTCCGAGCAGTACTTC.

This clonotype was seen a handful of times. The V gene is TRBV5-1, the J gene TRBJ2-1; 7 positions match TRBD2. Germline V lookup: CDR1 SGHRS, CDR2 YFSETQ. This CDR3 is built from 16 residues. V lost 4 bases and J lost 0; bases outside the gene matches: 7. Written as DNA, the CDR3 is TGCGCCAGCAGCCTATCTAGCGGATACTCCTACAATGAGCAGTTCTTC. Amino acid sequence: CASSLSSGYSYNEQFF.

The V gene is TRBV20-1, the J gene TRBJ2-5; 9 bases are a match to TRBD2. The germline V gene encodes CDR1 DFQATT and CDR2 SNEGSKA (reference sequence). V gave up 8 bases and J gave up 2 bases; unmatched junction bases: 9. The CDR3 has 14 residues. DNA for the CDR3: TGCAGTACCGGCCCAGGACTAGCGCAAGAGACCCAGTACTTC. It is translated as CSTGPGLAQETQYF.

This clonotype was observed a few times. The V and J genes are TRBV6-5 and TRBJ2-1, with 11 bases lining up with TRBD2. There are 15 residues in the CDR3. Per germline, CDR1 MNHEY and CDR2 SVGAGI. The trim removed 0 bases at V and 9 bases at J, leaving 4 bases unmatched. CDR3 residues: CASSYSLAGASEQFF. CDR3 in DNA: TGTGCCAGCAGTTACTCACTAGCGGGAGCGTCTGAGCAGTTCTTC.